The 23 T cell receptor beta chains in this list originate from one sample, sequenced in a study of blood T cell repertoires in COVID-19. Clones were sequenced by immunoSEQ multiplex PCR, and TCRdb holds only the in-frame ones, with some missing. Found here are 210,000 or so clones, just over 90% of them singletons; the top ten hold more than 0.95%. The sequenced sample was peripheral blood. The receptors shown here come from a man aged 30 to 45 with acute or convalescent COVID-19.

The chain is built from TRBV5-1 and TRBJ2-1; D call uncertain. Germline-derived CDR1 and CDR2 are SGHRS and YFSETQ. CDR3 length: 14 residues. Trimming cost V 0 bases and J 9 bases, with 13 bases left between them. The CDR3: CASSLALGIPEQFF. In nucleotides, the CDR3 is TGCGCCAGCAGCTTGGCGCTAGGTATTCCTGAGCAGTTCTTC.

This chain joins TRBV5-5 and TRBJ1-5; weak D call: TRBD1 (6 bases). The V end lost 4 bases, the J end lost 2 bases, and 13 bases lay between the germline ends. CDR1 SGHKS and CDR2 YYEKEE come from the germline V gene (reference sequence). The CDR3 covers 15 residues. CDR3 region: CASSAYREGNQPQHF. The DNA of the CDR3 is TGTGCCAGCAGCGCCTACAGGGAAGGCAATCAGCCCCAGCATTTT.

The gene calls are TRBV3-1 (or the pseudogene TRBV3-2) and TRBJ2-7, with 11 bases fitting TRBD2. J lost 6 bases, V lost 1 base, and 2 bases had no gene match. CDR1 is LGHDT, CDR2 YNNKEL, per germline (reference sequence). This CDR3 region has 14 residues. The chain's CDR3 is CASSQGGTSGEQYF. The CDR3 DNA is TGTGCCAGCAGCCAAGGAGGGACTAGCGGCGAGCAGTACTTC.

V gene TRBV19 combines with J gene TRBJ2-1; TRBD2 matches 7 bases. Germline V gene data show CDR1 as LNHDA and CDR2 as SQIVND (reference sequence). The length of the CDR3 is 14 residues. The V segment lost 5 bases and the J segment 6 bases; nucleotides outside the gene matches: 7. For the CDR3, the DNA is TGTGCCAGTAGTCCGCGACTAGCCGTCAATGAGCAGTTCTTC. Translating gives CASSPRLAVNEQFF.

The chain uses TRBV13 and TRBJ2-2; the match to TRBD1 covers 9 bases. Germline CDR1 reads PRHDT; CDR2 reads FYEKMQ (reference sequence). The V segment lost 3 bases and the J segment 5 bases; nucleotides outside the gene matches: 4. The length of the CDR3 is 15 residues. The CDR3 DNA reads TGTGCCAGCAGCTTGGGGGACAGGGAGACCGGGGAGCTGTTTTTT. It specifies CASSLGDRETGELFF.

J is TRBJ1-4 and V is TRBV6-1; 11 bases match TRBD1. CDR1 MNHNS and CDR2 SASEGT come from the germline V gene. V lost 4 bases, J lost 4 bases, and 5 bases stayed unmatched. The CDR3 length is 16 residues. The CDR3 coding sequence is TGTGCCAGCAGTGGCCGGACAGGGGGCATTAATGAAAAACTGTTTTTT. Its protein product is CASSGRTGGINEKLFF.

The chain has TRBV30 and TRBJ2-5, with D uncertain. Germline V lookup: CDR1 GTSNPN, CDR2 SVGIG (reference sequence). The length of the CDR3 is 11 residues. The V end was cut by 3 bases, the J end by 4 bases, with 6 bases between. CDR3 nucleotide sequence: TGTGCCTGGAGGTCTATAGAGACCCAGTACTTC. Residues: CAWRSIETQYF. Full variable domain (remainder filled in from reference TRBV30 and TRBJ2-5): SQTIHQWPATLVQPVGSPLSLECTVEGTSNPNLYWYRQAAGRGLQLLFYSVGIGQISSEVPQNLSASRPQDRQFILSSKKLLLSDSGFYLCAWRSIETQYFGPGTRLLVL.

The chain couples TRBV5-1 to TRBJ2-3, with a weak D call TRBD1 (6 bases). Per the germline V gene, CDR1 is SGHRS and CDR2 is YFSETQ. V lost 4 bases and J lost 3, with 18 bases in between. There are 16 residues in the CDR3. CDR3 bases: TGCGCCAGCAGCCCGCGACAGGAGCTTCAAACAGATACGCAGTATTTT. Translating gives CASSPRQELQTDTQYF.

The chain uses TRBV19 and TRBJ1-5; tentative D call: TRBD1 (5 bases). V gave up 7 bases and J gave up 3 bases, with 16 bases separating them. Germline CDR1 LNHDA, CDR2 SQIVND (reference sequence). This CDR3 contains 15 residues. DNA of the CDR3: TGTGCCAGTACCCCGGGGGGACTCTACAATCAGCCCCAGCATTTT. This gives the protein CASTPGGLYNQPQHF.

The rearrangement joins TRBV15 to TRBJ2-3, with 7 bases identical to TRBD1. Trimming removed 1 base from V and 6 bases from J; junction bases left unmatched: 4. The CDR3 runs 14 residues. In germline, CDR1 is LNHNV, CDR2 YYDKDF (reference sequence). The DNA for the CDR3 is TGTGCCACCAGCAGAGGACAGGGTTGGGATACGCAGTATTTT. Protein: CATSRGQGWDTQYF.

A single count supports this clone. The J gene is TRBJ1-1, the V gene TRBV27; 9 bases are shared with TRBD1. The CDR3 covers 12 residues. Unmatched junction bases numbered 7, after V lost 6 bases and J lost 11 bases. The germline gives CDR1 MNHEY, CDR2 SMNVEV (reference sequence). The chain's CDR3 is CASRDRGFGAFF. For the CDR3, the DNA is TGTGCCAGCAGGGACAGGGGATTCGGGGCTTTCTTT.

The chain recombines TRBV15 with TRBJ2-5; D may be TRBD2 (5 bases). The CDR3 length is 16 residues. CDR1 and CDR2 from the germline V gene are LNHNV and YYDKDF (reference sequence). V gave up 0 bases and J gave up 6 bases, with 17 bases separating them. The CDR3 region is CATSRDQPPTGKTQYF. DNA for the CDR3: TGTGCCACCAGCAGAGATCAACCCCCAACGGGGAAGACCCAGTACTTC.

This chain connects TRBV27 to TRBJ2-1; 10 bases match TRBD2. The CDR3 spans 18 residues. CDR1 and CDR2 (germline): MNHEY, SMNVEV (reference sequence). V lost 4 bases to trimming and J lost 5 bases; unmatched junction nucleotides: 14. The CDR3 spells CASSSDRATSGRDNEQFF. The DNA for the CDR3 is TGTGCCAGCAGTTCAGACCGAGCGACTAGCGGGCGCGACAATGAGCAGTTCTTC.

The gene calls are TRBV28 and TRBJ2-7; possible D gene TRBD1, 5 bases. Looked up from germline, CDR1 is MDHEN and CDR2 is SYDVKM. The CDR3 is 12 residues long. Deletions cut 6 bases from V and 4 bases from J, with 10 bases between. In nucleotides, the CDR3 is TGTGCCAGCAGCAGGGTCTCTTACGAGCAGTACTTC. This codes for CASSRVSYEQYF.

This chain's CDR3 is CASSPPTGGNYSNQPQHF. The CDR3 nucleotides read TGTGCCAGCAGCCCACCGACAGGGGGAAATTATAGCAATCAGCCCCAGCATTTT. The V gene is TRBV5-6, the J gene TRBJ1-5; 9 bases fit TRBD1. CDR3 length equals 18 residues. The junction had 11 bases not matched to a gene; V was cut back by 4 bases and J by 0 bases. Germline V gives CDR1 SGHDT, CDR2 YYEEEE. Full variable domain (missing parts from reference TRBV5-6 and TRBJ1-5): DAGVTQSPTHLIKTRGQQVTLRCSPKSGHDTVSWYQQALGQGPQFIFQYYEEEERQRGNFPDRFSGHQFPNYSSELNVNALLLGDSALYLCASSPPTGGNYSNQPQHFGDGTRLSIL.

The chain carries TRBV7-8 and TRBJ1-5; possibly TRBD1 for D (5 bases). The CDR3 runs 18 residues. Germline V gene lookup returns CDR1 SGHVS and CDR2 FQNEAQ. Deletions cut 2 bases from V and 3 bases from J, with 20 bases between. The CDR3, as DNA: TGTGCCAGCAGCTTAACCCGACAGCTCATTCACGACAATCAGCCCCAGCATTTT. It translates to CASSLTRQLIHDNQPQHF.

The J gene is TRBJ2-1, the V gene TRBV5-8; 8 bases align to TRBD2. The CDR3 runs to 18 residues. V lost 4 bases to trimming and J lost 4 bases; unmatched junction nucleotides: 16. CDR1 and CDR2 (germline): SGHTS, YDEGEE. The CDR3 DNA is TGTGCCAGCAGCCATGGTGGAATAGCGGGATTGGGTTACAATGAGCAGTTCTTC. Its protein product is CASSHGGIAGLGYNEQFF.

The chain links TRBV29-1 to TRBJ1-5, with D possibly TRBD1 on 5 matching bases. The CDR3 sequence is 13 residues long. The V end was cut by 7 bases, the J end by 6 bases, with 16 bases between. Germline V CDR1 and CDR2: SQVTM, ANQGSEA. Here the CDR3 reads CSARGFQGQPQHF. In DNA form, the CDR3 reads TGCAGCGCCCGGGGGTTCCAGGGTCAGCCCCAGCATTTT.

The chain links TRBV19 to TRBJ1-1, with 8 bases that match TRBD1. Looked up from germline, CDR1 is LNHDA and CDR2 is SQIVND (reference sequence). Trimming took 3 bases from V and 5 from J; bases not matched to a gene: 2. The CDR3 is 13 residues long. CDR3 protein: CASSIRGPTEAFF. CDR3 DNA: TGTGCCAGTAGTATCAGGGGGCCTACTGAAGCTTTCTTT.

A word on this clone: The junction differs from germline at one of its ends, possibly a read error. This chain uses TRBV28 with TRBJ2-7; 7 bases fit TRBD1. Germline V gene sequence: CDR1 MDHEN, CDR2 SYDVKM. The CDR3 loop spans 14 amino acids. The CDR3 DNA sequence: TGTGCCAGCAGGCTAACGACAGGGTCCTCCGAGCAGTACTTC. Its protein is CASRLTTGSSEQYF.

J is TRBJ2-3 and V is TRBV9; 8 bases are a match to TRBD2. J gave up 8 bases and V 4 bases, and 12 bases lay outside the gene matches. CDR1 is SGDLS, CDR2 YYNGEE, per germline. The CDR3 consists of 15 residues. The CDR3 DNA reads as TGTGCCAGCAGCCCTGGGGGACTAGGTGACCCTACGCAGTATTTT. Its protein is CASSPGGLGDPTQYF.

This chain connects TRBV5-1 to TRBJ2-2; D is perhaps TRBD2 (6 bases). V lost 0 bases, J lost 2 bases, and 8 bases lay in between. This CDR3 comprises 15 residues. The V gene's germline CDR1 is SGHRS and CDR2 YFSETQ. CDR3 DNA sequence: TGCGCCAGCAGCTTGGCGCGGGGTAACACCGGGGAGCTGTTTTTT. This translates into CASSLARGNTGELFF.

The V gene is TRBV15, the J gene TRBJ1-4; TRBD1 matches 8 bases. Trimming took 2 bases from V and 5 from J; bases not matched to a gene: 4. In germline, CDR1 is LNHNV, CDR2 YYDKDF (reference sequence). The CDR3 has 15 amino acids. The CDR3 region has the DNA TGTGCCACCAGCAGAAACAGGGGGGACAATGAAAAACTGTTTTTT. It encodes CATSRNRGDNEKLFF.